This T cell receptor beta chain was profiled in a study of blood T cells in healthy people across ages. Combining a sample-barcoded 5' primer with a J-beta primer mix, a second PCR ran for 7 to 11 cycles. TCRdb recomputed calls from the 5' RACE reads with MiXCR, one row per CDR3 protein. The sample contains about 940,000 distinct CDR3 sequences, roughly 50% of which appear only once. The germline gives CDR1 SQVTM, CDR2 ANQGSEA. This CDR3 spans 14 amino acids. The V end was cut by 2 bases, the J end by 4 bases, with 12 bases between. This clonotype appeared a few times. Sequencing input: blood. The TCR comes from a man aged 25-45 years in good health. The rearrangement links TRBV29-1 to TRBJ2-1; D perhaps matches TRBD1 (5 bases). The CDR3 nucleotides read TGCAGCGTTGAACCGAGCAGGGATTACAATGAGCAGTTCTTC. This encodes CSVEPSRDYNEQFF.